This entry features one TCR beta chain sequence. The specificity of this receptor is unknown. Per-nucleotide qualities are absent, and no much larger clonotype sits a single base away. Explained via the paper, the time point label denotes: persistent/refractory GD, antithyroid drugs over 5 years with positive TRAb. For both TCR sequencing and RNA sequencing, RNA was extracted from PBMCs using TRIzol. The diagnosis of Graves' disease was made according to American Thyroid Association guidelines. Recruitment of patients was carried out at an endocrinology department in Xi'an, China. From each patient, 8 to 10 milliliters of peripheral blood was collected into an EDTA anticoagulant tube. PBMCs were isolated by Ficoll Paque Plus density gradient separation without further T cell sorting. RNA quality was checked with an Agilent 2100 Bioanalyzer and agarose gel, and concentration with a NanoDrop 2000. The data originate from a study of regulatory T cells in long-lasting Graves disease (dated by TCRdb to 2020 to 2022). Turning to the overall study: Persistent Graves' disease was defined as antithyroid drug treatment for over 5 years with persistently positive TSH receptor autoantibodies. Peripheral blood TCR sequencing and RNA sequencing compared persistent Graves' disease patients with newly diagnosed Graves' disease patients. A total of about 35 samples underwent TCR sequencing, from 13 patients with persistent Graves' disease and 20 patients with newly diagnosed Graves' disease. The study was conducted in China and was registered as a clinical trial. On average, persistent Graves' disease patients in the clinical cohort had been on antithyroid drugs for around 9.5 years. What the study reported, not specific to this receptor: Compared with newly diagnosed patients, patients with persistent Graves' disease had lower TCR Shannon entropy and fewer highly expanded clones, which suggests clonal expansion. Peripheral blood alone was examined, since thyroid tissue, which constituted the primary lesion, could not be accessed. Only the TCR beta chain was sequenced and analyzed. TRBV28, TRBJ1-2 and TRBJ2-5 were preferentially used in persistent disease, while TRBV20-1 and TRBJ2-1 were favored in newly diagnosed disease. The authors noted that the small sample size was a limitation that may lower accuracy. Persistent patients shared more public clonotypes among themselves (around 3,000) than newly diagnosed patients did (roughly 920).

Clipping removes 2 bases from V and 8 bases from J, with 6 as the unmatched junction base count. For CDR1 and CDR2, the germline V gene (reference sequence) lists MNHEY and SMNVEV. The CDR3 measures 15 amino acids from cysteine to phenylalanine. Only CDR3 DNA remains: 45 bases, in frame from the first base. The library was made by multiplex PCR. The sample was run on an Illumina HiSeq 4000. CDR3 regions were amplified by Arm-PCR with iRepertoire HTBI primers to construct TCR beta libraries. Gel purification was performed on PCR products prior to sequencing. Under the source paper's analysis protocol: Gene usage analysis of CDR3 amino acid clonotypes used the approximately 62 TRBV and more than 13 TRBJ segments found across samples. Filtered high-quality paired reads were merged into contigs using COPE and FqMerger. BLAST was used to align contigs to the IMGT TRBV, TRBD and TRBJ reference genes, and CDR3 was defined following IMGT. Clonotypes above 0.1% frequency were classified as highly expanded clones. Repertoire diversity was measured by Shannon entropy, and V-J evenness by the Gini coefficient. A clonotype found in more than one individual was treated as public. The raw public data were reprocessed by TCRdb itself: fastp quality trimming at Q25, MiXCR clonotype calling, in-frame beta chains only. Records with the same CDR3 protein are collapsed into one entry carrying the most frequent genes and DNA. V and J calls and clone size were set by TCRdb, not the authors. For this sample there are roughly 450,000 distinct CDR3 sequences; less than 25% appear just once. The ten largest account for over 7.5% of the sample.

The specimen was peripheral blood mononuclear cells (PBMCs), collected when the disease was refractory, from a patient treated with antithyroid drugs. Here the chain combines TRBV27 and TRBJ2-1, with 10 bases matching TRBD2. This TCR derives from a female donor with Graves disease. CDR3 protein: CASSLLSGGGDEQFF. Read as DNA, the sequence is TGTGCCAGCAGTTTACTAAGCGGGGGGGGGGATGAGCAGTTCTTC.